This TCR beta chain was captured in a study of response to subunit inactivated influenza vaccine. Notes on the study in general: New T cells are recruited in small numbers by each seasonal influenza vaccination, according to the authors' suggestion.

This CDR3 is built from 13 residues. CDR1 is SQVTM and CDR2 is ANQGSEA in the germline V gene. The V gene lost 7 bases and the J gene lost 4 bases, with 16 bases spanning the gap. This clonotype was observed a few times. Its antigen remains unknown. From the RT-PCR reads, TCRdb called clonotypes with MiXCR, one entry per CDR3 protein. The sample carries 150,000 or so distinct CDR3 sequences, approximately 11% recorded once. The source material was CD8+ T cells sorted from PBMCs, sampled around 25 months after vaccination. This TCR was recovered from a man between 50 and 69 years old who received an inactivated influenza vaccine. The gene calls are TRBV29-1 and TRBJ1-1; D may be TRBD1 (5 bases). The CDR3 sequence: CSAKTEWATEAFF. CDR3 coding DNA: TGCAGCGCCAAGACAGAATGGGCCACTGAAGCTTTCTTT.